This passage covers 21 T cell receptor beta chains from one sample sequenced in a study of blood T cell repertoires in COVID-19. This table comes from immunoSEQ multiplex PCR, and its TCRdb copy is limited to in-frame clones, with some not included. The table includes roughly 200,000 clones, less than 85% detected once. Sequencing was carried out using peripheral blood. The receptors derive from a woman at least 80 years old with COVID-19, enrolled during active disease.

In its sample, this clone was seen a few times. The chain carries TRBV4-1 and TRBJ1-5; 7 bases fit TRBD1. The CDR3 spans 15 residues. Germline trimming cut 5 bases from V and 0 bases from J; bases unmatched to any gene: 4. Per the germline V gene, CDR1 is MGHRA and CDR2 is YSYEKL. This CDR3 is CASSMGQFSNQPQHF. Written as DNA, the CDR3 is TGCGCCAGCAGCATGGGACAGTTTAGCAATCAGCCCCAGCATTTT.

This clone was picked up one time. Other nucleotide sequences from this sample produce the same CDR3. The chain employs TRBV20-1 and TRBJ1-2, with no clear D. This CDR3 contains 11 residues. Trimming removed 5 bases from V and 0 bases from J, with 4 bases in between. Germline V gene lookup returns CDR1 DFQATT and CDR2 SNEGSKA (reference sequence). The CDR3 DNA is TGCAGTGCTGTAGCTAACTATGGCTACACCTTC. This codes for CSAVANYGYTF.

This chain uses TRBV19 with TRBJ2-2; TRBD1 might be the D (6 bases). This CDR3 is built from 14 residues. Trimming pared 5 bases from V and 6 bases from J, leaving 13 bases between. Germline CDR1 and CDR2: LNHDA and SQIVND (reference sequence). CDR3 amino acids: CASSAQGRSGELFF. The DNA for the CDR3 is TGTGCCAGTAGTGCACAGGGAAGGTCCGGGGAGCTGTTTTTT.

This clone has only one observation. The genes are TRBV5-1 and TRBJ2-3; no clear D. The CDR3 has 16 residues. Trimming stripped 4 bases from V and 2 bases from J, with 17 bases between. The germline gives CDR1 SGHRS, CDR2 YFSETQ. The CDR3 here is CASSPPGDGFTDTQYF. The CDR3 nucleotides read TGCGCCAGCAGCCCTCCTGGAGACGGATTCACAGATACGCAGTATTTT.

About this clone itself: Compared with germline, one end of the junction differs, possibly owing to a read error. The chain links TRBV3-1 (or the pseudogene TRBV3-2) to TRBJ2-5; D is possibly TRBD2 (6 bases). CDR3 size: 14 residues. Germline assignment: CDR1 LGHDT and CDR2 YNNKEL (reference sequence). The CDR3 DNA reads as TGTACCAGCAGCCTCCTGACTGACGGGGGTCCCCAGTACTTC. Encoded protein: CTSSLLTDGGPQYF.

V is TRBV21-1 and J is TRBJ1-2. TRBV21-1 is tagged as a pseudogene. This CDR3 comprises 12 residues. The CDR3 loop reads CASSILHPDSPF. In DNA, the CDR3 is TGTGCCAGCAGCATTCTACACCCTGACTCTCCCTTC.

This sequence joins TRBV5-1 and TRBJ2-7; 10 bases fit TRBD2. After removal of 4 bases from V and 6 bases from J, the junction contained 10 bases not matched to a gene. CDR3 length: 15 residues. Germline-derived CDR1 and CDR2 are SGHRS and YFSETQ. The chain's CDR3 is CASSTLAGVSSEQYF. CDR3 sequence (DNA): TGCGCCAGCAGCACCCTAGCGGGAGTCTCCAGCGAGCAGTACTTC.

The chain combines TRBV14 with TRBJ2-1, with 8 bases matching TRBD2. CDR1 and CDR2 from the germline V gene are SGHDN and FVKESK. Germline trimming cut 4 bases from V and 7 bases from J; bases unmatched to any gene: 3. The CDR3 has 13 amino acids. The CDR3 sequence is CASSLSGGNEQFF. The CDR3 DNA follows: TGTGCCAGCAGCCTGTCGGGGGGGAATGAGCAGTTCTTC. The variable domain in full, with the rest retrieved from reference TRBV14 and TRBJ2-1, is EAGVTQFPSHSVIEKGQTVTLRCDPISGHDNLYWYRRVMGKEIKFLLHFVKESKQDESGMPNNRFLAERTGGTYSTLKVQPAELEDSGVYFCASSLSGGNEQFFGPGTRLTVL.

The CDR3 here is CASSPHSYEQYF. DNA of the CDR3: TGTGCCAGCAGCCCCCACTCCTACGAGCAGTACTTC. The chain couples TRBV7-9 to TRBJ2-7; D is unresolved. Per the germline V gene, CDR1 is SEHNR and CDR2 is FQNEAQ (reference sequence). Trimming stripped 5 bases from V and 0 bases from J, with 5 bases between. There are 12 residues in the CDR3.

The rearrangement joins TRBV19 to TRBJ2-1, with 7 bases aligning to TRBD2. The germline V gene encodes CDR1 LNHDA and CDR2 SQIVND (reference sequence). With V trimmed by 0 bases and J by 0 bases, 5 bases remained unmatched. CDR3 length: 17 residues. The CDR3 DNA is TGTGCCAGTAGTATAGAGGGAGCGGGGAGCTCCTACAATGAGCAGTTCTTC. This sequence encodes CASSIEGAGSSYNEQFF.

CDR3 residues: CASSQSGSSNQPQHF. Written as DNA, the CDR3 is TGTGCCAGCAGCCAATCGGGTTCTAGCAATCAGCCCCAGCATTTT. This rearrangement joins TRBV13 to TRBJ1-5; D unresolved. The CDR3 is 15 amino acids. Trimming removed 5 bases from V and 0 bases from J, with 11 bases in between. Germline lookup yields CDR1 PRHDT and CDR2 FYEKMQ (reference sequence). The variable domain in full, completed from reference TRBV13 and TRBJ1-5, reads AAGVIQSPRHLIKEKRETATLKCYPIPRHDTVYWYQQGPGQDPQFLISFYEKMQSDKGSIPDRFSAQQFSDYHSELNMSSLELGDSALYFCASSQSGSSNQPQHFGDGTRLSIL.

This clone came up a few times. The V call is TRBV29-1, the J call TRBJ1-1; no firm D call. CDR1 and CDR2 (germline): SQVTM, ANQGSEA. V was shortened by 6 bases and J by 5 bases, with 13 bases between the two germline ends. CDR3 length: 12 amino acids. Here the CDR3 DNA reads TGCAGCGTGCTCTTCCGGGAGACTGAAGCTTTCTTT. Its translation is CSVLFRETEAFF.

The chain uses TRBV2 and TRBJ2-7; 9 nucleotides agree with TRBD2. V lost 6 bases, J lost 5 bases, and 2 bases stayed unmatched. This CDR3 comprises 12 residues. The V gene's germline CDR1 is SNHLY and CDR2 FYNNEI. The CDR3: CASRGTSHEQYF. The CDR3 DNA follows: TGTGCCAGCAGAGGGACTAGCCACGAGCAGTACTTC.

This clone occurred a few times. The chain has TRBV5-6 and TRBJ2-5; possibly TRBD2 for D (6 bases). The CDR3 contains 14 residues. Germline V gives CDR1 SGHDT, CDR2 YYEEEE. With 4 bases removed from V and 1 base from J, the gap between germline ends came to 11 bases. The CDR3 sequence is CASSPGTPQETQYF. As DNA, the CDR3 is TGTGCCAGCAGCCCCGGGACTCCCCAAGAGACCCAGTACTTC.

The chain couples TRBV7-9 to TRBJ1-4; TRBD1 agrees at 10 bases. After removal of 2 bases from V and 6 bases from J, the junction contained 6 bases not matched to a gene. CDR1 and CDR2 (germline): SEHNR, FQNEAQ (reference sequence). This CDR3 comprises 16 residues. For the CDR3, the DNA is TGTGCCAGCAGCTTAAGCCGGACAGGGGGATATGAAAAACTGTTTTTT. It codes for CASSLSRTGGYEKLFF.

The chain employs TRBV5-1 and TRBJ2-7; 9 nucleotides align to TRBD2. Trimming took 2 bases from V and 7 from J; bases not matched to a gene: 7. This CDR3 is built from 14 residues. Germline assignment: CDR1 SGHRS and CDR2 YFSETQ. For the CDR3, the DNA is TGCGCCAGCAGCTTTGGCGGGGGGGCGGAGGAGCAGTACTTC. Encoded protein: CASSFGGGAEEQYF.

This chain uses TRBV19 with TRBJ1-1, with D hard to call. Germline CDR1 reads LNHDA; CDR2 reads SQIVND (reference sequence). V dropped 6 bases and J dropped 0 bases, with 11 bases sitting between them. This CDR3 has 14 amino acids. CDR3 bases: TGTGCCAGTAGGCAGGCGGGAATGAACACTGAAGCTTTCTTT. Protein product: CASRQAGMNTEAFF.

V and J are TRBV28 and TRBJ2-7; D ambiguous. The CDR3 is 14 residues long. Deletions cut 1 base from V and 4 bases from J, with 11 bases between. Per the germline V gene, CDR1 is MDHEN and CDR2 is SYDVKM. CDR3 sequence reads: CASSLLSPRYEQYF. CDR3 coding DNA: TGTGCCAGCAGTTTATTATCTCCCCGTTACGAGCAGTACTTC. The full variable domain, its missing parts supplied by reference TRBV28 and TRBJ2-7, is DVKVTQSSRYLVKRTGEKVFLECVQDMDHENMFWYRQDPGLGLRLIYFSYDVKMKEKGDIPEGYSVSREKKERFSLILESASTNQTSMYLCASSLLSPRYEQYFGPGTRLTVT.

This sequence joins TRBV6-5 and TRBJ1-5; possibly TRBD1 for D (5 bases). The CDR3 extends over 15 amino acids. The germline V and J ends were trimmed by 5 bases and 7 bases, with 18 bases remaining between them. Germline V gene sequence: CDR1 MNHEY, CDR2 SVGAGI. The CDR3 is CASSHDPPGRQPQHF. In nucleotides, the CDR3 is TGTGCCAGCAGTCATGACCCACCAGGGCGCCAGCCCCAGCATTTT.

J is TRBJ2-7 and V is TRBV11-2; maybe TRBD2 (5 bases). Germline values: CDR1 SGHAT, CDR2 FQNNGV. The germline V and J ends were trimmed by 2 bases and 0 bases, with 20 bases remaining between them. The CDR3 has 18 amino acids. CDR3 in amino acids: CASSLTSQRTGFSYEQYF. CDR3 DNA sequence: TGTGCCAGCAGCTTAACTTCCCAAAGGACGGGGTTCTCCTACGAGCAGTACTTC.

The CDR3 spells CASRSSLAGEETQYF. The CDR3 DNA follows: TGTGCCAGCAGATCCTCACTAGCGGGAGAAGAGACCCAGTACTTC. The V and J genes are TRBV5-4 and TRBJ2-5, with 11 nucleotides matching TRBD2. CDR3 size: 15 residues. CDR1 and CDR2 from the germline V gene are SGHNT and YYREEE (reference sequence). J lost 3 bases, V lost 5 bases, and 6 bases had no gene match.